The sequence of this TCR beta chain was determined in a study of regulatory T cells in long-lasting Graves disease. The CDR3 has 15 amino acids. Germline loops: CDR1 SEHNR, CDR2 FQNEAQ (reference sequence). V shed 3 bases and J shed 3 bases, with 14 bases lying between them. Both iRepertoire HTBI primers and Arm-PCR of CDR3 regions were used to build the TCR beta libraries. TCRdb re-called the multiplex PCR reads with MiXCR, one entry per CDR3 protein. The sample carries around 420,000 distinct CDR3 sequences, about 14% recorded once. The table lists this clonotype with many counts. As yet, its antigen is unknown. Study-wide results and limits: Newly diagnosed disease favored TRBV20-1 and TRBJ2-1 over persistent disease. TCR diversity was lower in persistent than newly diagnosed Graves' disease.

Time point here: newly diagnosed GD, antithyroid drugs for less than 3 months. PBMC-extracted RNA yielded the TCR library. An endocrinology department located in Xi'an, China, was where the patients came from. V usage is TRBV7-9 and J usage is TRBJ2-5; D is unclear. The sequence derives from a female donor with Graves disease. Here the sequenced sample was peripheral blood mononuclear cells (PBMCs), taken at new diagnosis, from a patient treated with antithyroid drugs. For the CDR3, the DNA is TGTGCCAGCAGCTTGGCGACCGGGTTTAAAGAGACCCAGTACTTC. Translating gives CASSLATGFKETQYF.